The next 13 T cell receptor beta chains were all read from a single sample in a study of blood T cell repertoires in COVID-19. Measured with immunoSEQ multiplex PCR; TCRdb has only the in-frame clones, and not every one. The table shows under 350,000 clones, with approximately 90% occurring only once. Sequenced sample: peripheral blood. These receptors all come from a man younger than 35 with active or convalescent COVID-19.

The V gene is TRBV7-2, the J gene TRBJ2-2; TRBD2 is a possible D gene (5 bases). Germline CDR1 is SGHTA and CDR2 is FQGNSA. This CDR3 is built from 17 residues. Trimming shortened V by 5 bases and J by 5 bases, and 21 bases separated the two germline ends. The CDR3 DNA is TGTGCCAGCAGCCCCTGGAGTGGCGGAGGTCAGACCGGGGAGCTGTTTTTT. It codes for CASSPWSGGGQTGELFF.

The CDR3, as DNA: TGTGCCAGCAGTCGCGGGCCAAATGGGGGGACTGAAGCTTTCTTT. This translates into CASSRGPNGGTEAFF. The gene calls are TRBV6-5 and TRBJ1-1, with D tentatively TRBD1 (5 bases). The CDR3 is made up of 15 amino acids. V lost 5 bases to trimming and J lost 5 bases, with 18 bases between them. CDR1 and CDR2 (germline): MNHEY, SVGAGI.

V and J are TRBV28 and TRBJ2-6; maybe TRBD1 (6 bases). CDR1 MDHEN and CDR2 SYDVKM come from the germline V gene. Trimming took off 7 bases at V and 2 bases at J, with 15 bases between the two ends. The CDR3 loop spans 16 amino acids. Here the CDR3 reads CASMVQGWAGANVLTF. For the CDR3, the DNA is TGTGCCAGCATGGTACAGGGATGGGCTGGGGCCAACGTCCTGACTTTC.

This chain links TRBV7-6 with TRBJ1-3, with no clear D. Looked up from germline, CDR1 is SGHVS and CDR2 is FNYEAQ. V was pared by 0 bases and J by 1 base, with 7 bases between. This CDR3 spans 15 amino acids. This CDR3 reads CASSLAVSSGNTIYF. CDR3 sequence (DNA): TGTGCCAGCAGCTTAGCGGTTAGTTCTGGAAACACCATATATTTT.

This chain connects TRBV2 to TRBJ1-2; D is unresolved. Trimming took 3 bases from V and 4 from J, leaving 6 bases between them. This CDR3 is built from 12 residues. In germline, CDR1 is SNHLY, CDR2 FYNNEI. The CDR3 protein is CASSDASYGYTF. CDR3 nucleotides: TGTGCCAGCAGTGATGCGTCCTATGGCTACACCTTC.

This chain uses TRBV2 with TRBJ2-5; TRBD2 aligns across 8 bases. V lost 2 bases and J lost 5; bases outside the gene matches: 7. The CDR3 is 15 amino acids. Germline V gene data show CDR1 as SNHLY and CDR2 as FYNNEI. For the CDR3, the DNA is TGTGCCAGCAGTGAAAGCCGGGGGGGCCGGGAGACCCAGTACTTC. It encodes CASSESRGGRETQYF.

This clone was counted a single time. The rearrangement links TRBV10-3 to TRBJ2-3, with 7 bases aligning to TRBD2. The germline V gene encodes CDR1 ENHRY and CDR2 SYGVKD. The J segment lost 4 bases and the V segment lost 7 bases, leaving 5 bases of the junction unmatched. CDR3 length: 13 amino acids. The CDR3 region has the DNA TGTGCCATCAATGGGGGGGTGTCAGATACGCAGTATTTT. Protein: CAINGGVSDTQYF.

This chain links TRBV19 with TRBJ1-4; no firm D call. The CDR3 is 15 residues long. Germline values: CDR1 LNHDA, CDR2 SQIVND (reference sequence). V lost 5 bases to trimming and J lost 0 bases, with 10 bases between them. The CDR3 protein is CASSQDFATNEKLFF. Here the CDR3 DNA reads TGTGCCAGTAGTCAGGACTTTGCAACTAATGAAAAACTGTTTTTT.

This chain joins TRBV30 and TRBJ1-6; no definite D call. The length of the CDR3 is 14 residues. The V end lost 5 bases, the J end lost 0 bases, and 8 bases lay between the germline ends. CDR1 GTSNPN and CDR2 SVGIG come from the germline V gene (reference sequence). CDR3 loop: CAWEQSSYNSPLHF. DNA for the CDR3: TGTGCCTGGGAACAGAGCTCCTATAATTCACCCCTCCACTTT.

This chain joins TRBV10-3 and TRBJ1-2, with D unclear. The CDR3 length is 12 residues. V lost 3 bases to trimming and J lost 4 bases, with 6 bases between them. Germline CDR1 ENHRY, CDR2 SYGVKD. The CDR3 is CAISEYGYGYTF. For the CDR3, the DNA is TGTGCCATCAGTGAATACGGCTATGGCTACACCTTC.

This clone was recorded a few times. V is TRBV6-5 and J is TRBJ1-6; D is unclear. Trimming removed 4 bases from V and 7 bases from J, with 8 bases in between. Germline CDR1 is MNHEY and CDR2 is SVGAGI. This CDR3 spans 13 amino acids. The CDR3 region has the DNA TGTGCCAGCAGTTCAGGTCGGAATTCACCCCTCCACTTT. It encodes CASSSGRNSPLHF.

The rearrangement joins TRBV3-1 (or the pseudogene TRBV3-2) to TRBJ1-6; D remains unclear. The V gene lost 0 bases and the J gene lost 0 bases, with 12 bases spanning the gap. CDR3 length equals 18 residues. Germline CDR1 LGHDT, CDR2 YNNKEL (reference sequence). Written as DNA, the CDR3 is TGTGCCAGCAGCCAAGAGAGCCCCCTTAGCTCCTATAATTCACCCCTCCACTTT. Protein sequence: CASSQESPLSSYNSPLHF.

V and J are TRBV4-1 and TRBJ2-7; unclear D gene. V lost 4 bases to trimming and J lost 1 base, with 14 bases between them. CDR1 MGHRA and CDR2 YSYEKL come from the germline V gene. There are 15 residues in the CDR3. CDR3 amino acids: CASSPDPPGSYEQYF. In DNA form, the CDR3 reads TGCGCCAGCAGCCCTGATCCCCCCGGTTCCTACGAGCAGTACTTC.